This TCR beta chain comes out of a study of neurological immune-mediated disorders (dated by TCRdb to the late 2010s). General notes on the study: Peripheral blood TCR-beta repertoires from HTLV-I-associated myelopathy (HAM/TSP) patients, multiple sclerosis patients and healthy controls were compared by UMI-based sequencing. The cohort included 60 to 75 subjects: approximately 14 with HAM/TSP, around 34 with multiple sclerosis, and some 20 healthy controls. Longitudinal samples, technical triplicates and paired sorted CD4+ and CD8+ T-cell subsets, alongside PBMC samples, were included among the roughly 96 TCR-beta libraries.

Results and caveats for the whole study, not just this receptor: The highest TCR clonal expansion was observed in HAM/TSP patients, whereas the lowest was observed in MS patients, even when compared with healthy controls. No identical CDR3 amino acid sequences were shared among expanded clones across subjects, suggesting private TCR-beta repertoires in all groups.

This clonotype was counted ten times or more. Its antigen remains undetermined. No quality values exist for individual bases; no much larger clone is one base distant. To synthesize cDNA, template-switch 5'RACE was performed with a primer carrying a 10-nucleotide random unique molecular identifier so that each TCR transcript was tagged. Over 190 million TCR-beta sequences, covering 15-18 subjects, were produced in each sequencing run. The RNeasy kit was used to extract total RNA. TCR-beta VDJ regions were amplified with primers for the TCR constant region and the 5'RACE anchor, using the KAPA Real-time Library Amplification kit. A first PCR added sample indexes and Illumina adaptors, after which a second PCR increased the library yield. After purification with Ampure beads, the TCR product of roughly 650 bp was size-selected on a 2% E-gel SizeSelection system. Before pooling, library quality was assessed on a Bioanalyzer, concentration was determined with Qubit, and library quantification was performed with the Kapa Library Quantification kit. An Illumina HiSeq 2500 was used to sequence the libraries paired-end at 2 x 150 bp. To increase sequence diversity, roughly 24-32% phiX was spiked into each library pool. On the authors' methods: Quality-filtered reads were processed with the UMI-based MiGEC pipeline, and over 80% of raw TCR sequences were removed by the MiGEC pipeline during error correction. VDJ genes were aligned to IMGT germline references, and each clonotype was defined by a unique CDR3 amino acid sequence together with V-J genes. VDJtools evaluated clonal expansion, Shannon diversity and CDR3 relatedness (CalcPairwiseDistances, ClusterSamples); CLCbio workbench built phylogenetic trees. Expanded clones were defined as having at least 8 unique UMIs, based on coefficient-of-variation modelling across technical triplicates. TCRdb reprocessed the public reads (quality trimming at Q25 with fastp, clone calling with MiXCR) and kept in-frame beta chains. When rows share a CDR3 protein, they turn into one entry using the most common DNA and genes. In this record, the V and J calls reflect TCRdb's handling and not the investigators' own analysis. The sample data list roughly 20,000 distinct CDR3 sequences, and 13% to 15% of these were observed just once. Approximately 7.8% of the sample is taken by the ten largest.

CDR1 and CDR2, per the germline V gene, are SGHDN and FVKESK. The V end loses 4 bases and the J end loses 0 bases, and a stretch of 13 bases separates them. From the cysteine through the phenylalanine, the CDR3 covers 17 amino acids. Left in the record is the CDR3 DNA by itself, 51 bases read in frame from the first base. For sorted-subset TCR libraries, approximately 910,000 sorted CD4+ or CD8+ T cells were used. PBMCs were separated from peripheral blood using Ficoll-Hypaque density gradient centrifugation and then cryopreserved in liquid nitrogen. The study also sequenced paired sorted CD4+ and CD8+ subsets from healthy controls, HAM/TSP patients and MS patients.

Sequences were obtained from CD4+ T cells from blood. This chain is built from TRBV14 and TRBJ1-6; the D segment cannot be called with confidence. This clonotype was sampled from a woman aged 55-70 years with HTLV-1-associated myelopathy (HAM/TSP). The CDR3 protein is CASSPRMTFSYNSPLHF. The sequenced DNA is TGTGCCAGCAGCCCCAGGATGACCTTCTCCTATAATTCACCCCTCCACTTT. With the portions outside the CDR3 filled from the reference TRBV14 and TRBJ1-6 genes, the complete variable region becomes EAGVTQFPSHSVIEKGQTVTLRCDPISGHDNLYWYRRVMGKEIKFLLHFVKESKQDESGMPNNRFLAERTGGTYSTLKVQPAELEDSGVYFCASSPRMTFSYNSPLHFGNGTRLTVT.